Listed here are 11 T cell receptor beta chains from one sample, sequenced in a study of monozygotic twins with inflammatory bowel disease (dated by TCRdb to the late 2010s). Library construction relied on 5' RACE. TCRdb shows the sequencer as Illumina HiSeq 2500. The reads were reprocessed in TCRdb, with one entry per CDR3 protein sequence and no accompanying DNA. The table held for this sample gives over 150,000 distinct CDR3 sequences. Roughly 2.3% of the sample is in the top ten clones. The specimen sequenced was blood. The receptor source for this set is a human donor with ulcerative colitis or Crohn's disease, or a healthy co-twin of an affected twin (not recorded which).

The rearrangement joins TRBV2 to TRBJ1-1; TCRdb outputs TRBD1, but without DNA this stays unchecked. Germline V CDR1 and CDR2: SNHLY, FYNNEI. This CDR3 region has 16 residues. CDR3 in amino acids: CASSVEWGPRNTEAFF.

This chain's CDR3 is CSILSGIGAQHF. The V and J genes are TRBV29-1 and TRBJ1-5; TCRdb selects TRBD1, and the lack of DNA leaves this call unchecked. This CDR3 has 12 residues. The V gene's germline CDR1 is SQVTM and CDR2 ANQGSEA.

The rearrangement uses TRBV2 and TRBJ1-2; the TRBD1 assignment by TCRdb is unverifiable without DNA. This CDR3 spans 13 amino acids. Per the germline V gene, CDR1 is SNHLY and CDR2 is FYNNEI. Here the CDR3 reads CASRPGQNYGYTF.

The chain employs TRBV7-2 and TRBJ2-3; the TCRdb D gene call, TRBD2, has no DNA to confirm it. Germline loops: CDR1 SGHTA, CDR2 FQGNSA. The CDR3 is 17 residues long. CDR3 region: CASSLGFGGGATDTQYF.

The chain recombines TRBV20-1 with TRBJ2-1; the TRBD1 assignment by TCRdb is unverifiable without DNA. Germline V CDR1 and CDR2: DFQATT, SNEGSKA (reference sequence). The CDR3 loop spans 14 amino acids. CDR3 sequence reads: CSAHPQAAYNEQFF.

The chain recombines TRBV15 with TRBJ2-1; TCRdb indicates TRBD2, and absent DNA this call remains unverified. The CDR3 runs 17 residues. Germline assignment: CDR1 LNHNV and CDR2 YYDKDF (reference sequence). CDR3 sequence reads: CATSRDRAHTAHNEQFF.

This CDR3 is CASSYVGEEQYF. The chain carries TRBV6-5 and TRBJ2-7; without DNA, the TCRdb call of TRBD1 cannot be checked. Germline assignment: CDR1 MNHEY and CDR2 SVGAGI. The CDR3 covers 12 residues.

The gene calls are TRBV5-1 and TRBJ1-1. The CDR3 covers 13 residues. Germline CDR1 reads SGHRS; CDR2 reads YFSETQ. The CDR3 is CASSLRPADEAFF.

This sequence joins TRBV24-1 and TRBJ2-3; absent DNA, TCRdb's TRBD2 call cannot be checked. CDR1 and CDR2 from the germline V gene are KGHDR and SFDVKD. The CDR3 is made up of 16 amino acids. CDR3 sequence: CATSDRRAGNADTQYF.

The chain has TRBV12-3 or TRBV12-4 and TRBJ2-2; the TCRdb D gene call, TRBD2, has no DNA to confirm it. This CDR3 spans 15 amino acids. The CDR3 protein is CASSFGTSGTGELFF.

The chain couples TRBV5-1 to TRBJ1-4; TCRdb designates TRBD1, a call that cannot be tested without DNA. This CDR3 is 15 amino acids long. Germline V gene lookup returns CDR1 SGHRS and CDR2 YFSETQ. The CDR3 spells CASSLADRTNEKLFF. The full variable domain, in which reference TRBV5-1 and TRBJ1-4 provide the parts outside the CDR3, is KAGVTQTPRYLIKTRGQQVTLSCSPISGHRSVSWYQQTPGQGLQFLFEYFSETQRNKGNFPGRFSGRQFSNSRSEMNVSTLELGDSALYLCASSLADRTNEKLFFGSGTQLSVL.